The entry that follows covers one TCR beta chain sequence. The CDR3 runs to 14 residues. Germline V lookup: CDR1 LNHDA, CDR2 SQIVND (reference sequence). The V segment lost 5 bases and the J segment 5 bases; nucleotides outside the gene matches: 6. The sample comes from a study of technical replicates of blood from a few donors. The protocol was immunoSEQ multiplex PCR, while the TCRdb copy is restricted to in-frame clones and leaves out a portion. The sample lists some 87,000 clones, 80% to 95% seen once, with 0.39% in the top ten. Sequenced: T cells isolated from PBMCs. The chain links TRBV19 to TRBJ2-1, with 7 bases that match TRBD1. The sequence was collected from a human donor in good health. The CDR3 reads CASSPRDRDNEQFF. The CDR3 DNA reads TGTGCCAGTAGTCCGAGGGACAGAGACAATGAGCAGTTCTTC.